The rows below give T cell receptor beta chains drawn from one sample of a study of blood T cell repertoires in COVID-19. Data came from immunoSEQ multiplex PCR; TCRdb stores just in-frame clones and leaves some out. The sample yields some 100,000 clones, 82% seen once. Sequencing used peripheral blood. Receptors were obtained from a man aged 50 to 59 with active or convalescent COVID-19. Each CDR3 is given with its conserved first and last residue. D genes are given only for firm matches. Size is stated for part of the rows, as once, few or many counts, or as a class when the clone is expanded.

CASAQGSNSPLHF | TGTGCCAGCGCACAGGGGTCAAATTCACCCCTCCACTTT | 13 | TRBD1 | TRBJ1-6 | TRBV27 | few
CASSPPRGAQYF | TGTGCCAGCAGCCCTCCACGCGGGGCGCAGTATTTT | 12 | - | TRBJ2-3 | TRBV3-1/TRBV3-2 | -
CASSATDSNEKLFF | TGTGCCAGCAGCGCGACGGACTCCAATGAAAAACTGTTTTTT | 14 | - | TRBJ1-4 | TRBV2 | -
CASSRPPGLANTGELFF | TGTGCCAGCAGTCGTCCCCCGGGACTAGCGAACACCGGGGAGCTGTTTTTT | 17 | TRBD2 | TRBJ2-2 | TRBV6-2/TRBV6-3 | -
CASSINWGSNSPLHF | TGTGCCAGTAGTATTAATTGGGGCTCTAATTCACCCCTCCACTTT | 15 | - | TRBJ1-6 | TRBV19 | few
CASLDTGTHNSPLHF | TGTGCCAGCCTAGACACCGGGACACATAATTCACCCCTCCACTTT | 15 | - | TRBJ1-6 | TRBV6-5 | -
CASRTGVTYNEQFF | TGCGCCAGCAGGACAGGGGTGACCTACAATGAGCAGTTCTTC | 14 | TRBD1 | TRBJ2-1 | TRBV23-1 | once
CASSYQPGAYEQYF | TGTGCCAGCAGTTACCAGCCAGGGGCCTACGAGCAGTACTTC | 14 | - | TRBJ2-7 | TRBV6-5 | -
CASSLRRSGTGTYEQYF | TGTGCCAGCAGCTTAAGGAGGTCCGGGACAGGGACCTACGAGCAGTACTTC | 17 | TRBD1 | TRBJ2-7 | TRBV7-2 | -
CASSSTADRELFF | TGTGCCAGCAGTTCGACAGCAGATCGGGAGCTGTTTTTT | 13 | - | TRBJ2-2 | TRBV12-3/TRBV12-4 | -
CASTPGQSFSPLHF | TGTGCCAGCACCCCCGGACAGTCATTTTCACCCCTCCACTTT | 14 | - | TRBJ1-6 | TRBV7-2 | -
CASSLVPGGTQETQYF | TGTGCCAGCAGCTTAGTTCCCGGGGGGACCCAAGAGACCCAGTACTTC | 16 | TRBD2 | TRBJ2-5 | TRBV11-2 | -
CASSIGGQGDTEAFF | TGTGCCAGTAGTATTGGGGGACAGGGAGACACTGAAGCTTTCTTT | 15 | TRBD1 | TRBJ1-1 | TRBV19 | few
CASSRQGFNEKLFF | TGTGCCAGCAGCCGACAGGGGTTTAATGAAAAACTGTTTTTT | 14 | TRBD1 | TRBJ1-4 | TRBV3-1/TRBV3-2 | -
CASSWLGLALRETQYF | TGTGCCAGCAGCTGGCTAGGACTAGCGCTGCGAGAGACCCAGTACTTC | 16 | TRBD2 | TRBJ2-5 | TRBV7-9 | -
CAWSVKADGQPQHF | TGTGCCTGGAGTGTAAAGGCGGATGGTCAGCCCCAGCATTTT | 14 | - | TRBJ1-5 | TRBV30 | -
CASRSTSGGRETQYF | TGTGCCAGCAGATCTACTAGCGGGGGAAGAGAGACCCAGTACTTC | 15 | TRBD2 | TRBJ2-5 | TRBV3-1/TRBV3-2 | few
CSVDREGTDTQYF | TGCAGCGTGGACAGGGAAGGCACAGATACGCAGTATTTT | 13 | TRBD1 | TRBJ2-3 | TRBV29-1 | -
CASSPGQGTLISYNEQFF | TGTGCCAGCAGCCCGGGACAGGGGACCCTAATCTCCTACAATGAGCAGTTCTTC | 18 | TRBD1 | TRBJ2-1 | TRBV5-4 | -
CATSRGTSGVRSEQFF | TGTGCCACCAGCAGAGGGACTAGCGGGGTGAGGAGTGAGCAGTTCTTC | 16 | TRBD2 | TRBJ2-1 | TRBV15 | once
CASTDKDIGDYEAFF | TGTGCCAGCACCGACAAGGACATAGGGGATTATGAAGCTTTCTTT | 15 | - | TRBJ1-1 | TRBV6-5 | -
CASSFDSYGYTF | TGTGCCAGCAGCTTCGACAGCTATGGCTACACCTTC | 12 | - | TRBJ1-2 | TRBV7-6 | -
CASSARVKKEKLFF | TGTGCCAGTAGTGCCAGGGTGAAGAAAGAAAAACTGTTTTTT | 14 | - | TRBJ1-4 | TRBV19 | -
CASSLESAGGQETQYF | TGTGCCAGCAGCCTCGAAAGTGCGGGGGGCCAAGAGACCCAGTACTTC | 16 | TRBD2 | TRBJ2-5 | TRBV9 | -
CASSEYGVTGELFF | TGCGCCAGCAGTGAGTACGGGGTCACCGGGGAGCTGTTTTTT | 14 | - | TRBJ2-2 | TRBV10-2 | few
CASSQGASGDHEQYF | TGTGCCAGCAGCCAGGGTGCTAGCGGGGACCACGAGCAGTACTTC | 15 | TRBD2 | TRBJ2-7 | TRBV3-1/TRBV3-2 | -
CASSVAGTQETQYF | TGTGCCAGCAGTGTTGCGGGGACCCAAGAGACCCAGTACTTC | 14 | - | TRBJ2-5 | TRBV2 | -
CASSEKGQNLSNQPQHF | TGTGCCAGCAGTGAAAAAGGACAGAACCTTAGCAATCAGCCCCAGCATTTT | 17 | - | TRBJ1-5 | TRBV6-1 | -
CAISVALAVNTGELFF | TGTGCCATCAGTGTAGCACTAGCGGTAAACACCGGGGAGCTGTTTTTT | 16 | TRBD2 | TRBJ2-2 | TRBV10-3 | -
CAISDAGNRATNEKLFF | TGTGCCATCAGTGATGCCGGGAATAGGGCAACTAATGAAAAACTGTTTTTT | 17 | - | TRBJ1-4 | TRBV10-3 | -
CASNLRTATNEKLFF | TGTGCCAGCAACTTAAGGACAGCAACTAATGAAAAACTGTTTTTT | 15 | - | TRBJ1-4 | TRBV2 | -
CSASRTSDRDNEQFF | TGCAGTGCTAGTCGGACCTCCGACAGGGACAATGAGCAGTTCTTC | 15 | TRBD1 | TRBJ2-1 | TRBV20-1 | -
CASSLRRGQGQETQYF | TGTGCCAGCAGTTTGCGGAGGGGACAGGGGCAAGAGACCCAGTACTTC | 16 | TRBD1 | TRBJ2-5 | TRBV28 | -
CAIRGQGAQEKLFF | TGTGCCATCAGAGGACAGGGGGCGCAGGAAAAACTGTTTTTT | 14 | TRBD1 | TRBJ1-4 | TRBV10-3 | -
CASSPGQFGNQPQHF | TGTGCCAGCAGCCCGGGACAGTTTGGAAATCAGCCCCAGCATTTT | 15 | TRBD1 | TRBJ1-5 | TRBV7-9 | -